This T cell receptor (beta chain) was identified during a study of blood T cell repertoires in COVID-19. Study-level information: In each case, the material was cDNA or gDNA derived from T cells, B-cell-depleted T cells, or PBMCs.

Clones were read by immunoSEQ multiplex PCR, and TCRdb kept only the in-frame ones, dropping some. The sample has tens of thousands of clones, approximately 80% seen once. Trimming left V 9 bases short and J 4 bases short, with 9 bases between. The CDR3 loop spans 11 amino acids. Material for sequencing was peripheral blood. The gene calls are TRBV12-3 or TRBV12-4 and TRBJ1-2, with no clear D. This receptor was identified in a man between 50 and 59 years old with active COVID-19. CDR3 coding DNA: TGTGCCAGTCTCGGGATCTATGGCTACACCTTC. It codes for CASLGIYGYTF.